What follows are 30 T cell receptor beta chains derived from one specimen sequenced in a study of radiotherapy plus CTLA-4 blockade in lung cancer. Generated by immunoSEQ multiplex PCR, the TCRdb table keeps only in-frame clones and is missing some. The repertoire holds tens of thousands of clones, with around nine tenths as singletons. The material was peripheral blood, obtained from a patient treated with radiotherapy plus ipilimumab. These receptors all come from a human donor with non-small cell lung cancer that progressed on radiotherapy plus ipilimumab.

The V gene is TRBV4-3, the J gene TRBJ1-4, with 8 positions matching TRBD1. V trimming: 4 bases; J trimming: 5 bases; junction bases outside the gene matches: 12. Germline CDR1 and CDR2: LGHNA and YSLEER. This CDR3 has 17 amino acids. The CDR3 region has the DNA TGCGCCAGCAGCCGGACCCCCGGAGGACAGGGAAATGAAAAACTGTTTTTT. It yields the protein CASSRTPGGQGNEKLFF.

The chain employs TRBV7-2 and TRBJ2-3, with 7 bases lining up with TRBD1. The germline CDR1 and CDR2 sequences are SGHTA and FQGNSA. The CDR3 loop spans 15 amino acids. The J segment lost 2 bases and the V segment lost 7 bases, leaving 9 bases of the junction unmatched. Here the CDR3 reads CASTSGGQSTDTQYF. The CDR3, as DNA: TGTGCCAGCACGTCAGGGGGACAATCCACAGATACGCAGTATTTT.

This rearrangement joins TRBV7-2 to TRBJ2-7, with 12 bases aligning to TRBD2. CDR3 size: 14 residues. Germline lookup yields CDR1 SGHTA and CDR2 FQGNSA. With 5 bases clipped from V and 4 bases from J, the junction kept 3 bases outside the gene matches. CDR3 nucleotide sequence: TGTGCCAGCAGCAAAGGGACTAGCGGGTACGAGCAGTACTTC. This encodes CASSKGTSGYEQYF.

The chain employs TRBV10-2 and TRBJ1-1, with D possibly matching TRBD1 (6 bases). CDR3 length equals 13 residues. Trimming pared 6 bases from V and 1 base from J, leaving 9 bases between. Per germline, CDR1 WSHSY and CDR2 SAAADI. This CDR3 reads CASSKDRNTEAFF. The CDR3 DNA is TGCGCCAGCAGCAAGGACAGGAACACTGAAGCTTTCTTT.

The rearrangement uses TRBV9 and TRBJ1-6; weak D call: TRBD1 (5 bases). Looked up from germline, CDR1 is SGDLS and CDR2 is YYNGEE. There are 17 residues in the CDR3. V was trimmed by 4 bases and J by 10 bases, leaving 24 bases between them. The CDR3 sequence: CASSPLIPGTPDSPLHF. CDR3 sequence (DNA): TGTGCCAGCAGCCCACTAATTCCCGGGACCCCGGACTCACCCCTCCACTTT. The complete variable domain, with remaining parts taken from reference TRBV9 and TRBJ1-6, reads DSGVTQTPKHLITATGQRVTLRCSPRSGDLSVYWYQQSLDQGLQFLIQYYNGEERAKGNILERFSAQQFPDLHSELNLSSLELGDSALYFCASSPLIPGTPDSPLHFGNGTRLTVT.

The rearrangement links TRBV6-1 to TRBJ1-2; D not resolved. V was clipped by 2 bases and J by 8 bases, with 6 bases between them. The germline V gene encodes CDR1 MNHNS and CDR2 SASEGT. This CDR3 has 11 residues. The CDR3 DNA reads TGTGCCAGCAGTGAAATCATCGGCTACACCTTC. Translated: CASSEIIGYTF.

The chain recombines TRBV5-5 with TRBJ2-7; 10 bases align to TRBD2. CDR3 length: 13 amino acids. Trimming at V came to 3 bases and at J to 4 bases, leaving 1 base not matched to a gene. Germline V gene lookup returns CDR1 SGHKS and CDR2 YYEKEE (reference sequence). The CDR3 sequence: CASSSSGSYEQYF. DNA for the CDR3: TGTGCCAGCAGCTCTAGCGGGAGTTACGAGCAGTACTTC.

This chain uses TRBV4-3 with TRBJ2-5, with 7 bases lining up with TRBD2. With the DNA end fitting TRBJ2-7 better, the J assignment may be wrong. From germline, CDR1 is LGHNA and CDR2 YSLEER. This CDR3 comprises 16 residues. DNA of the CDR3: TGCGCCAGCAGCCAAGATCCTGGCGGGGGAACCTACGAGCAGTACTTC. Translation: CASSQDPGGGTYEQYF.

This clone has just a few counts. This chain joins TRBV14 and TRBJ2-7; D remains unclear. The CDR3 loop spans 12 amino acids. Trimming removed 4 bases at V and 3 bases at J, with 7 bases between. Germline V gene sequence: CDR1 SGHDN, CDR2 FVKESK. The DNA for the CDR3 is TGTGCCAGCAGCCCCGGTTTCTACGAGCAGTACTTC. Translating gives CASSPGFYEQYF.

The J gene is TRBJ2-5, the V gene TRBV10-3, with TRBD1 matching 8 bases. The CDR3 covers 16 residues. Trimming took 2 bases from V and 1 from J; bases not matched to a gene: 6. Germline assignment: CDR1 ENHRY and CDR2 SYGVKD. Written as DNA, the CDR3 is TGTGCCATCAGTGAGAGTCTAGGGACAGGCCAAGAGACCCAGTACTTC. Translating it yields CAISESLGTGQETQYF.

The CDR3 sequence is CASSQDKALAGVYEQYF. Written as DNA, the CDR3 is TGCGCCAGCAGCCAAGATAAGGCTCTAGCGGGAGTGTACGAGCAGTACTTC. The chain uses TRBV4-1 and TRBJ2-7; TRBD2 matches at 10 bases. The CDR3 contains 17 residues. Trimming removed 0 bases from V and 4 bases from J; junction bases left unmatched: 9. Germline-derived CDR1 and CDR2 are MGHRA and YSYEKL.

The V gene is TRBV11-3, the J gene TRBJ1-1; D gene ambiguous. Trimming removed 1 base at V and 2 bases at J, with 5 bases between. Germline values: CDR1 SGHNT, CDR2 YENEEA. The CDR3 consists of 13 residues. In DNA, the CDR3 is TGTGCCAGCAGCTTAGTGGCTAACACTGAAGCTTTCTTT. It codes for CASSLVANTEAFF.

This chain uses TRBV11-2 with TRBJ2-1; 7 bases fit TRBD1. Germline CDR1 SGHAT, CDR2 FQNNGV. The CDR3 length is 16 residues. Trimming at V came to 1 base and at J to 6 bases, leaving 9 bases not matched to a gene. The CDR3 loop reads CASSLVFGTAINEQFF. CDR3 in DNA: TGTGCCAGCAGCTTAGTGTTCGGGACAGCCATCAATGAGCAGTTCTTC.

The rearrangement uses TRBV29-1 and TRBJ1-3; TRBD1 aligns across 7 bases. The CDR3 has 13 amino acids. CDR1 is SQVTM and CDR2 is ANQGSEA in the germline V gene. V lost 6 bases to trimming and J lost 4 bases; unmatched junction nucleotides: 6. The CDR3 bases are TGCAGCGTCGTTGGGACAGAAGGAAACACCATATATTTT. It is translated as CSVVGTEGNTIYF.

The V call is TRBV9, the J call TRBJ2-7, with 9 bases matching TRBD2. The CDR3 is 15 amino acids. Germline V gene data show CDR1 as SGDLS and CDR2 as YYNGEE. V shed 4 bases, J shed 5 bases, and the junction held 10 bases outside the gene matches. The CDR3 sequence is CASSLLGLAADEQYF. The CDR3, as DNA: TGTGCCAGCAGCCTCCTGGGACTAGCCGCCGACGAGCAGTACTTC.

This chain connects TRBV5-6 to TRBJ2-7; D assignment may be TRBD1 or TRBD2 (6 bases each). Germline V gives CDR1 SGHDT, CDR2 YYEEEE. The CDR3 has 15 residues. V dropped 5 bases and J dropped 4 bases, with 19 bases sitting between them. The CDR3 loop reads CASSVVGGKLYEQYF. The CDR3 region has the DNA TGTGCCAGCAGTGTTGTGGGGGGCAAATTATACGAGCAGTACTTC.

This rearrangement joins TRBV6-5 to TRBJ1-5; D is perhaps TRBD1 (6 bases). This CDR3 contains 15 residues. Per germline, CDR1 MNHEY and CDR2 SVGAGI. V was shortened by 5 bases and J by 3 bases, with 14 bases between the two germline ends. As DNA, the CDR3 is TGTGCCAGCAGTCGCGGACAGCGACACAATCAGCCCCAGCATTTT. Translated, it gives CASSRGQRHNQPQHF.

This clone has a single count. This chain uses TRBV4-1 with TRBJ2-7, with D unresolved. The germline CDR1 and CDR2 sequences are MGHRA and YSYEKL. CDR3 length equals 15 residues. V dropped 0 bases and J dropped 4 bases, with 13 bases sitting between them. The CDR3 nucleotides read TGCGCCAGCAGCCAAGATAGGCAAAGGGATTACGAGCAGTACTTC. It specifies CASSQDRQRDYEQYF.

The gene calls are TRBV30 and TRBJ1-1; no firm D call. CDR1 GTSNPN and CDR2 SVGIG come from the germline V gene (reference sequence). The CDR3 spans 13 residues. Trimming removed 1 base from V and 1 base from J, with 7 bases in between. CDR3 sequence: CAWSAFRNTEAFF. DNA of the CDR3: TGTGCCTGGAGTGCTTTTAGGAACACTGAAGCTTTCTTT.

The V gene is TRBV27, the J gene TRBJ2-7, with 12 bases identical to TRBD2. V shed 1 base, J shed 3 bases, and the junction held 1 base outside the gene matches. Germline V lookup: CDR1 MNHEY, CDR2 SMNVEV (reference sequence). This CDR3 has 15 amino acids. This CDR3 reads CASSLLGLAGYEQYF. As DNA, the CDR3 is TGTGCCAGCAGTTTATTGGGACTAGCGGGCTACGAGCAGTACTTC.

The chain is built from TRBV7-6 and TRBJ1-1; D is unclear. The germline V gene has CDR1 SGHVS and CDR2 FNYEAQ. CDR3 length equals 14 residues. V shed 5 bases and J shed 1 base, with 11 bases lying between them. The CDR3 region is CASSNGVGNTEAFF. In nucleotides, the CDR3 is TGTGCCAGCAGCAATGGGGTGGGGAACACTGAAGCTTTCTTT.

This clone was observed once. This chain uses TRBV5-1 with TRBJ2-7, with TRBD1 as a possible D gene (6 bases). The germline V gene has CDR1 SGHRS and CDR2 YFSETQ. The V end lost 3 bases, the J end lost 7 bases, and 14 bases lay between the germline ends. CDR3 length: 13 amino acids. The CDR3 nucleotides read TGCGCCAGCAGCTCAGGACAGTCGGGAGAGCAGTACTTC. Amino acids: CASSSGQSGEQYF.

The V call is TRBV5-1, the J call TRBJ2-5, with 9 bases identical to TRBD1. The CDR3 runs 14 residues. Germline loops: CDR1 SGHRS, CDR2 YFSETQ. Trimming removed 2 bases from V and 5 bases from J; junction bases left unmatched: 4. In DNA form, the CDR3 reads TGCGCCAGCAGCTTTAACAGGGGGCCTGAGACCCAGTACTTC. Protein product: CASSFNRGPETQYF.

The V gene is TRBV30, the J gene TRBJ1-6; D is perhaps TRBD1 (5 bases). The V end lost 6 bases, the J end lost 10 bases, and 13 bases lay between the germline ends. Germline V gene sequence: CDR1 GTSNPN, CDR2 SVGIG (reference sequence). The CDR3 has 12 residues. For the CDR3, the DNA is TGTGCCTGCCGACAGTTTGGGTCACCCCTCCACTTT. Amino acids: CACRQFGSPLHF.

This clone was observed once. The CDR3 loop is CASSRDRVGYGYTF. For the CDR3, the DNA is TGTGCCAGCAGCAGGGACAGGGTGGGCTATGGCTACACCTTC. The chain uses TRBV13 and TRBJ1-2, with 9 bases matching TRBD1. J gave up 4 bases and V 5 bases, and 5 bases lay outside the gene matches. Germline assignment: CDR1 PRHDT and CDR2 FYEKMQ (reference sequence). CDR3 length equals 14 residues.

As to this clone: The identical CDR3 is also encoded by other nucleotide sequences in the sample. This chain uses TRBV5-4 with TRBJ1-2, with no clear D. Germline lookup yields CDR1 SGHNT and CDR2 YYREEE (reference sequence). V gave up 0 bases and J gave up 3 bases, with 6 bases separating them. The CDR3 covers 13 residues. This CDR3 is CASSLDRDYGYTF. The CDR3 DNA reads as TGTGCCAGCAGCTTGGACCGGGACTATGGCTACACCTTC.

This sequence joins TRBV25-1 and TRBJ2-7; 12 bases line up with TRBD2. CDR3 length: 18 amino acids. Trimming removed 8 bases from V and 7 bases from J; junction bases left unmatched: 21. Germline CDR1 is MGHDK and CDR2 is SYGVNS. The CDR3 region has the DNA TGTGCCAGCGGTCCCACCCCCGGCGGGGGAGGACTAGCGGGGGAGCAGTACTTC. Translated: CASGPTPGGGGLAGEQYF.

V gene TRBV7-9 combines with J gene TRBJ1-1; no definite D call. V was pared by 5 bases and J by 4 bases, with 11 bases between. The length of the CDR3 is 13 residues. Germline CDR1 is SEHNR and CDR2 is FQNEAQ (reference sequence). The CDR3 DNA reads TGTGCCAGCAGCCCCCCCAGGACCACTGAAGCTTTCTTT. It translates to CASSPPRTTEAFF.

V is TRBV4-2 and J is TRBJ1-2; a weak D match, TRBD1 (5 bases). Germline CDR1 and CDR2: LGHNA and YNFKEQ. This CDR3 has 18 residues. V gave up 0 bases and J gave up 1 base, with 18 bases separating them. In DNA, the CDR3 is TGTGCCAGCAGCCAAGAACGACAGTCATATGGGGTTAACTATGGCTACACCTTC. Amino acids: CASSQERQSYGVNYGYTF.

The chain recombines TRBV6-1 with TRBJ1-1; no clear D gene. The CDR3 has 13 amino acids. Per the germline V gene, CDR1 is MNHNS and CDR2 is SASEGT. V lost 6 bases to trimming and J lost 3 bases, with 11 bases between them. In DNA, the CDR3 is TGTGCCAGCAGGGCACAGAGACACACTGAAGCTTTCTTT. This gives the protein CASRAQRHTEAFF.